The 3 T cell receptor beta chains in this list originate from one sample, sequenced in a study of metastatic and nonmetastatic thyroid tumors. Not a single patient had been given any form of treatment at any point before undergoing thyroid surgery. TCRdb re-called the PCR reads with MiXCR. The sample records some 30,000 clones, 25% to 30% being singletons. Sequenced: blood. The source of these receptors is a female donor with papillary thyroid cancer or a benign thyroid nodule (not recorded which). Some clones in this sample may be carry-over from other donors' samples.

This clone was detected only a few times. A junction boundary mismatches the germline segment, possibly from a read error. This rearrangement joins TRBV6-4 to TRBJ2-1; 7 bases align to TRBD1. Germline-derived CDR1 and CDR2 are MRHNA and SNTAGT. This CDR3 is 16 amino acids long. DNA of the CDR3: TGTGCCAGCAGTCAGAGGACCGGGACAGCGTCGAATGGGCAGTTCTTC. Translating it yields CASSQRTGTASNGQFF.

Comment on this clone: The junction differs from germline at one of its ends, possibly a read error. The V call is TRBV4-1, the J call TRBJ2-2; 10 bases map to TRBD2. Looked up from germline, CDR1 is MGHRA and CDR2 is YSYEKL. The length of the CDR3 is 16 residues. CDR3 amino acids: CASSQGGLAKTGELFF. The CDR3 bases are TGCGCCAGCAGCCAAGGGGGACTAGCGAAAACCGGGGAGCTGTTTTTT.

The chain employs TRBV20-1 and TRBJ2-7; the match to TRBD1 covers 8 bases. Germline loops: CDR1 DFQATT, CDR2 SNEGSKA (reference sequence). This CDR3 has 15 residues. The V and J ends lost 0 bases and 7 bases, in that order; junction bases with no gene match: 11. CDR3 amino acids: CSARDQWTGRGEQYF. The CDR3 coding sequence is TGCAGTGCTAGAGACCAATGGACAGGGCGAGGGGAGCAGTACTTC.